Shown below are 7 T cell receptor beta chains from a single sample sequenced in a study of blood T cell repertoires in COVID-19. Sequenced by immunoSEQ multiplex PCR; TCRdb stores in-frame clones only, minus some. Of some 180,000 clones listed, about three quarters are singletons. The material sequenced was peripheral blood. The receptor set was obtained from a woman older than 75 with active or convalescent COVID-19.

The chain couples TRBV2 to TRBJ1-5; unclear D gene. The CDR3 runs to 14 residues. The germline V gene has CDR1 SNHLY and CDR2 FYNNEI. Trimming removed 6 bases from V and 5 bases from J, with 14 bases in between. The CDR3: CASSSGLPHQPQHF. The CDR3 DNA reads TGTGCCAGCAGCTCCGGACTTCCTCATCAGCCCCAGCATTTT.

CDR3: CASSSGRDREQFF. CDR3 DNA: TGTGCCAGCAGCTCGGGCAGGGATCGTGAGCAGTTCTTC. The rearrangement links TRBV3-1 (or the pseudogene TRBV3-2) to TRBJ2-1, with D possibly matching TRBD1 (5 bases). This CDR3 comprises 13 residues. Germline V lookup: CDR1 LGHDT, CDR2 YNNKEL (reference sequence). V was shortened by 5 bases and J by 9 bases, with 14 bases between the two germline ends.

This chain connects TRBV6-5 to TRBJ2-7; a possible D gene is TRBD2 (5 bases). The CDR3 contains 15 residues. Trimming cost V 6 bases and J 2 bases, with 17 bases left between them. Germline loops: CDR1 MNHEY, CDR2 SVGAGI. The DNA of the CDR3 is TGTGCCAGCAGCGCTAGGGCAGCGGCCCCCTACGAGCAGTACTTC. As protein: CASSARAAAPYEQYF.

This chain uses TRBV5-1 with TRBJ1-2; the D gene is possibly TRBD1 (5 bases). The V end lost 1 base, the J end lost 2 bases, and 9 bases lay between the germline ends. CDR3 length equals 14 residues. The germline V gene has CDR1 SGHRS and CDR2 YFSETQ. CDR3 amino acids: CASSLQGTNYGYTF. CDR3 coding DNA: TGCGCCAGCAGCTTGCAGGGCACGAACTATGGCTACACCTTC.

This clone was seen many times. The chain recombines TRBV24-1 with TRBJ1-2; 7 nucleotides agree with TRBD1. The length of the CDR3 is 14 residues. With 4 bases clipped from V and 3 bases from J, the junction kept 4 bases outside the gene matches. Per the germline V gene, CDR1 is KGHDR and CDR2 is SFDVKD. The CDR3 loop reads CATSDSTGDYGYTF. In nucleotides, the CDR3 is TGTGCCACCAGTGACTCAACAGGGGACTATGGCTACACCTTC.

This chain joins TRBV12-3 or TRBV12-4 and TRBJ1-3; D not resolved. The length of the CDR3 is 12 residues. The ends were cut back, 4 bases at V and 4 bases at J, with 5 bases in the middle. CDR3 sequence (DNA): TGTGCCAGCAGTTCCCGGGGAAACACCATATATTTT. Translated, it gives CASSSRGNTIYF.

This chain joins TRBV28 and TRBJ1-6; 8 nucleotides align to TRBD1. V lost 11 bases, J lost 13 bases, and 13 bases stayed unmatched. CDR3 length equals 13 residues. Germline CDR1 reads MDHEN; CDR2 reads SYDVKM. As DNA, the CDR3 is TGTGCCGGATCGACAGGGGCAATTGGGCCCCTCCACTTT. It specifies CAGSTGAIGPLHF.